The source of this TCR beta chain is a study of blood T cell repertoires in COVID-19. How the authors handled the data: Amplification from reference gene primers served as the basis for estimated nucleated cell counts. Repertoires were generated with immunoSEQ multiplex PCR, while TCRdb's copy carries only in-frame clones and drops some. That table is the source of V, J and clone size, and D and trimming were worked out from the DNA. The data contain around 150,000 clones, roughly 80% of them singletons. The germline gives CDR1 SGHDT, CDR2 YYEEEE. The V segment lost 2 bases and the J segment 4 bases; nucleotides outside the gene matches: 15. The length of the CDR3 is 18 residues.

This TCR derives from a man aged 60 to 69 who had recovered from COVID-19. The genes are TRBV5-6 and TRBJ1-3; 7 nucleotides agree with TRBD1. What was sequenced was peripheral blood. The CDR3 loop reads CASSFRTGSTNAGNTIYF. The CDR3 nucleotides are TGTGCCAGCAGCTTTCGGACAGGTAGTACGAACGCCGGAAACACCATATATTTT.